Listed here are 12 T cell receptor beta chains from one sample, sequenced in a study of cytomegalovirus exposure and HLA in healthy donors. This PCR relied on a set of 60 Vbeta primers and 13 Jbeta primers. TCRdb keeps only in-frame clones here, not all; method: immunoSEQ multiplex PCR. The sample lists more than 150,000 clones; approximately 81% were seen once. The specimen sequenced was PBMCs. These receptors all come from a woman in her twenties or thirties in good health and CMV-seronegative.

The V call is TRBV28, the J call TRBJ2-3, with 11 bases identical to TRBD2. Germline V gene data show CDR1 as MDHEN and CDR2 as SYDVKM. The CDR3 spans 15 residues. V dropped 5 bases and J dropped 5; count of bases not matched to a gene: 6. The CDR3 sequence: CASSPGTSGLDTQYF. The CDR3 region has the DNA TGTGCCAGCAGTCCCGGGACTAGCGGATTAGATACGCAGTATTTT.

The chain uses TRBV27 and TRBJ2-7, with 9 bases identical to TRBD2. After removal of 4 bases from V and 7 bases from J, the junction contained 8 bases not matched to a gene. Germline CDR1 reads MNHEY; CDR2 reads SMNVEV (reference sequence). The CDR3 is 14 amino acids. The CDR3 DNA reads as TGTGCCAGCAGTTCTATAGCGGGAGAGGGTGAGCAGTACTTC. Residues: CASSSIAGEGEQYF.

The genes are TRBV6-5 and TRBJ1-2; D may be TRBD1 (6 bases). Germline CDR1 reads MNHEY; CDR2 reads SVGAGI. V dropped 2 bases and J dropped 6 bases, with 13 bases sitting between them. The CDR3 totals 14 residues. The CDR3 coding sequence is TGTGCCAGCAGTTACCAAGGGGGAAGAAATGGCTACACCTTC. This gives the protein CASSYQGGRNGYTF.

The chain has TRBV9 and TRBJ1-2; 10 bases agree with TRBD1. Germline loops: CDR1 SGDLS, CDR2 YYNGEE. CDR3 length: 14 residues. After removal of 3 bases from V and 6 bases from J, the junction contained 5 bases not matched to a gene. The CDR3 DNA is TGTGCCAGCAGCGGAAGACAGGGGGCTGATGGCTACACCTTC. Translation: CASSGRQGADGYTF.

V and J are TRBV27 and TRBJ1-6, with 9 positions matching TRBD1. CDR3 length equals 14 residues. CDR1 is MNHEY, CDR2 SMNVEV, per germline (reference sequence). Unmatched junction bases numbered 3, after V lost 6 bases and J lost 6 bases. CDR3 bases: TGTGCCAGCAGCCGGACAGGGGTTAATTCACCCCTCCACTTT. Translation: CASSRTGVNSPLHF.

V is TRBV7-9 and J is TRBJ1-4; maybe TRBD1 (5 bases). The CDR3 length is 15 residues. The germline V gene has CDR1 SEHNR and CDR2 FQNEAQ (reference sequence). V lost 1 base to trimming and J lost 8 bases, with 14 bases between them. DNA for the CDR3: TGTGCCAGCAGCTTAGGGTTTGGGAGGGACGAAAAACTGTTTTTT. Translated, it gives CASSLGFGRDEKLFF.

This clone was seen only a few times. This sequence joins TRBV4-3 and TRBJ2-1; 10 bases agree with TRBD2. The CDR3 totals 16 residues. Germline lookup yields CDR1 LGHNA and CDR2 YSLEER. The ends lost 1 base at V and 3 bases at J; junction bases unmatched: 3. The CDR3 sequence is CASSQAGTSVYNEQFF. The CDR3 DNA reads TGCGCCAGCAGCCAAGCTGGGACTAGCGTCTACAATGAGCAGTTCTTC.

This clone was counted once. CDR3 DNA: TGTGCCAGCAGTTCCGGACAGTCTAGTCAGCCCCAGCATTTT. Protein: CASSSGQSSQPQHF. The rearrangement uses TRBV28 and TRBJ1-5, with D perhaps TRBD1 (6 bases). V lost 4 bases, J lost 6 bases, and 13 bases lay in between. The CDR3 runs 14 residues. The germline gives CDR1 MDHEN, CDR2 SYDVKM.

J is TRBJ2-7 and V is TRBV7-9; D might be TRBD2 (6 bases). The CDR3 consists of 12 residues. V was clipped by 8 bases and J by 7 bases, with 15 bases between them. CDR1 and CDR2 from the germline V gene are SEHNR and FQNEAQ (reference sequence). CDR3 DNA sequence: TGTGCCAGCGGAGGGAGCCCTTGGGAGCAGTACTTC. Protein product: CASGGSPWEQYF.

V and J are TRBV5-4 and TRBJ1-6; 9 nucleotides line up with TRBD1. The CDR3 length is 17 residues. Germline lookup yields CDR1 SGHNT and CDR2 YYREEE (reference sequence). The ends lost 0 bases at V and 7 bases at J; junction bases unmatched: 8. The CDR3 spells CASSLALGQGTNSPLHF. For the CDR3, the DNA is TGTGCCAGCAGCTTGGCACTGGGACAGGGTACAAATTCACCCCTCCACTTT.

The sample holds many counts of this clone. The chain couples TRBV28 to TRBJ2-7, with a weak D call TRBD2 (6 bases). Trimming cost V 7 bases and J 6 bases, with 19 bases left between them. From germline, CDR1 is MDHEN and CDR2 SYDVKM. This CDR3 comprises 14 residues. CDR3 in amino acids: CASTPREVAPEQYF. CDR3 DNA sequence: TGTGCCAGCACCCCGAGGGAGGTAGCCCCCGAGCAGTACTTC. The whole variable domain, filled in from reference TRBV28 and TRBJ2-7, reads DVKVTQSSRYLVKRTGEKVFLECVQDMDHENMFWYRQDPGLGLRLIYFSYDVKMKEKGDIPEGYSVSREKKERFSLILESASTNQTSMYLCASTPREVAPEQYFGPGTRLTVT.

The V and J genes are TRBV6-4 and TRBJ1-2; D gene uncertain. Deletions cut 1 base from V and 4 bases from J, with 10 bases between. The germline V gene has CDR1 MRHNA and CDR2 SNTAGT. This CDR3 contains 14 residues. The CDR3 protein is CASSDLPGGYGYTF. CDR3 coding DNA: TGTGCCAGCAGTGACTTGCCGGGAGGCTATGGCTACACCTTC.